These 27 T cell receptor beta chains were all obtained from the same sample, sequenced in a study of PD-L1 blockade in urothelial cancer. Indicated time point: pretreatment peripheral blood. Libraries were prepared by immunoSEQ multiplex PCR; TCRdb keeps only in-frame clonotypes and omits some of them. The table shows tens of thousands of clones, with about four fifths occurring only once. Specimen: PBMCs, collected around atezolizumab (anti-PD-L1) treatment. These TCRs come from a man between 60 and 75 years old with urothelial cancer.

This rearrangement joins TRBV7-2 to TRBJ2-4, with 8 bases lining up with TRBD1. Germline CDR1 is SGHTA and CDR2 is FQGNSA. CDR3 length: 15 residues. With 6 bases clipped from V and 4 bases from J, the junction kept 8 bases outside the gene matches. The chain's CDR3 is CASSSSGGPKNIQYF. The CDR3 DNA reads TGTGCCAGCAGTTCTTCAGGGGGCCCTAAAAACATTCAGTACTTC.

This rearrangement joins TRBV6-5 to TRBJ1-1; 12 nucleotides match TRBD1. CDR1 and CDR2 (germline): MNHEY, SVGAGI. The V gene end was trimmed by 6 bases and the J gene end by 4 bases; junction bases not matched to a gene: 6. There are 15 residues in the CDR3. The CDR3 protein is CASRGTGGDGTEAFF. CDR3 in DNA: TGTGCCAGCAGGGGGACAGGGGGCGACGGCACTGAAGCTTTCTTT.

The chain has TRBV6-1 and TRBJ2-7, with D tentatively TRBD2 (6 bases). Germline V gene sequence: CDR1 MNHNS, CDR2 SASEGT. The V end lost 5 bases, the J end lost 11 bases, and 19 bases lay between the germline ends. This CDR3 spans 13 amino acids. This chain's CDR3 is CASSFDLAGMKYF. The DNA for the CDR3 is TGTGCCAGCAGTTTTGACCTCGCGGGGATGAAGTACTTC.

The V and J genes are TRBV28 and TRBJ1-2; the D gene is possibly TRBD1 (5 bases). There are 13 residues in the CDR3. CDR1 MDHEN and CDR2 SYDVKM come from the germline V gene. Trimming took off 6 bases at V and 4 bases at J, with 12 bases between the two ends. Written as DNA, the CDR3 is TGTGCCAGCAGCCGCGACAGCCTCTATGGCTACACCTTC. Residues: CASSRDSLYGYTF.

The CDR3 reads CASSQEPTGTYEQYF. The CDR3 bases are TGCGCCAGCAGCCAAGAACCTACAGGTACCTACGAGCAGTACTTC. The chain recombines TRBV4-1 with TRBJ2-7; the D gene is possibly TRBD1 (5 bases). The CDR3 consists of 15 residues. V was shortened by 0 bases and J by 2 bases, with 11 bases between the two germline ends. In germline, CDR1 is MGHRA, CDR2 YSYEKL.

This chain links TRBV10-3 with TRBJ2-7; 7 bases are shared with TRBD1. Germline V gene sequence: CDR1 ENHRY, CDR2 SYGVKD. The CDR3 extends over 15 amino acids. V trimming: 4 bases; J trimming: 3 bases; junction bases outside the gene matches: 9. CDR3 residues: CAISVQGGGFYEQYF. In nucleotides, the CDR3 is TGTGCCATCAGTGTTCAAGGGGGCGGCTTCTACGAGCAGTACTTC.

The chain employs TRBV5-5 and TRBJ2-1; D not certain. This CDR3 contains 12 residues. CDR1 is SGHKS and CDR2 is YYEKEE in the germline V gene (reference sequence). The V and J ends lost 0 bases and 10 bases respectively, with 8 bases between them. The CDR3 reads CASSLEIGEQFF. The CDR3, as DNA: TGTGCCAGCAGCTTGGAGATCGGGGAGCAGTTCTTC.

V usage is TRBV6-5 and J usage is TRBJ1-1, with D perhaps TRBD1 (5 bases). CDR1 is MNHEY and CDR2 is SVGAGI in the germline V gene. The CDR3 has 14 amino acids. V was shortened by 0 bases and J by 7 bases, with 12 bases between the two germline ends. CDR3 in amino acids: CASSYSYGGNEAFF. In DNA, the CDR3 is TGTGCCAGCAGTTACTCATACGGGGGGAATGAAGCTTTCTTT.

The chain couples TRBV5-1 to TRBJ2-7, with 12 positions matching TRBD1. Per the germline V gene, CDR1 is SGHRS and CDR2 is YFSETQ. The ends lost 5 bases at V and 5 bases at J; junction bases unmatched: 8. The CDR3 runs to 15 residues. As DNA, the CDR3 is TGCGCCAGCAGAACCGGGACAGGGGGCCGGAACGAGCAGTACTTC. It codes for CASRTGTGGRNEQYF.

The chain joins TRBV6-1 to TRBJ1-5; D may be TRBD1 (5 bases). Germline values: CDR1 MNHNS, CDR2 SASEGT. The V end was cut by 2 bases, the J end by 1 base, with 21 bases between. CDR3 length equals 19 residues. The CDR3, as DNA: TGTGCCAGCAGTGAAAGCGGGACTTCGGGGGTAACGAGCAATCAGCCCCAGCATTTT. Amino acids: CASSESGTSGVTSNQPQHF.

This chain links TRBV1 with TRBJ1-4; TRBD1, the table's D call, was not compared with the DNA. TRBV1 is assigned pseudogene status. This CDR3 has 15 amino acids. This CDR3 is CTSSQDRFGYEKLFF. CDR3 coding DNA: TGCACCAGCAGCCAAGACAGGTTTGGGTATGAAAAACTGTTTTTT.

The CDR3 sequence: CASRSGLAGEETQYF. The CDR3 DNA follows: TGTGCCAGCAGATCCGGACTAGCGGGGGAAGAGACCCAGTACTTC. The chain links TRBV5-4 to TRBJ2-5, with TRBD2 matching 13 bases. Germline V gene lookup returns CDR1 SGHNT and CDR2 YYREEE (reference sequence). V was clipped by 5 bases and J by 3 bases; unmatched bases: 4. This CDR3 comprises 15 residues.

V is TRBV6-1 and J is TRBJ1-2; no definite D call. V lost 3 bases and J lost 1, with 3 bases in between. CDR1 and CDR2 (germline): MNHNS, SASEGT. The length of the CDR3 is 12 residues. Here the CDR3 reads CASSESNYGYTF. The CDR3 DNA is TGTGCCAGCAGTGAGAGTAACTATGGCTACACCTTC.

The chain uses TRBV29-1 and TRBJ2-5, with D possibly matching TRBD2 (5 bases). V gave up 4 bases and J gave up 1 base, with 10 bases separating them. Germline CDR1 reads SQVTM; CDR2 reads ANQGSEA. The CDR3 consists of 13 residues. The CDR3 reads CSVGAGLQETQYF. In DNA form, the CDR3 reads TGCAGCGTTGGAGCAGGACTCCAAGAGACCCAGTACTTC.

V and J are TRBV4-1 and TRBJ2-7, with 8 bases lining up with TRBD2. After removal of 3 bases from V and 0 bases from J, the junction contained 7 bases not matched to a gene. CDR3 length equals 16 residues. Germline CDR1 reads MGHRA; CDR2 reads YSYEKL. The CDR3, as DNA: TGCGCCAGCAGCCAGGGAACGGGGGGGCGCTCCTACGAGCAGTACTTC. Protein: CASSQGTGGRSYEQYF.

The chain couples TRBV18 to TRBJ2-7; 10 nucleotides align to TRBD2. Germline values: CDR1 KGHSH, CDR2 LQKENI. The CDR3 loop spans 17 amino acids. Trimming removed 3 bases from V and 1 base from J; junction bases left unmatched: 9. The CDR3 loop is CASSPAAGGPKSYEQYF. CDR3 DNA sequence: TGTGCCAGCTCACCGGCAGCGGGAGGGCCGAAGTCCTACGAGCAGTACTTC.

The V gene is TRBV5-6, the J gene TRBJ1-2; D is ambiguous. The CDR3 has 13 residues. CDR1 and CDR2 (germline): SGHDT, YYEEEE. The V end lost 1 base, the J end lost 7 bases, and 11 bases lay between the germline ends. The CDR3 is CASSLYQTGGYTF. The CDR3 DNA sequence: TGTGCCAGCAGCTTGTATCAGACTGGTGGCTACACCTTC.

V usage is TRBV28 and J usage is TRBJ2-2; a possible D gene is TRBD2 (5 bases). CDR1 and CDR2 (germline): MDHEN, SYDVKM. The CDR3 covers 16 residues. V gave up 6 bases and J gave up 4 bases, with 18 bases separating them. The chain's CDR3 is CASSPNSSGPTGELFF. The CDR3 DNA sequence: TGTGCCAGCAGCCCCAACAGCAGCGGCCCCACCGGGGAGCTGTTTTTT.

The chain combines TRBV5-1 with TRBJ2-5, with no clear D. V was trimmed by 0 bases and J by 1 base, leaving 4 bases between them. Per the germline V gene, CDR1 is SGHRS and CDR2 is YFSETQ. The CDR3 is 13 amino acids. The CDR3 DNA sequence: TGCGCCAGCAGCTTGGATAGCCAAGAGACCCAGTACTTC. This sequence encodes CASSLDSQETQYF.

This clone was detected only once. V is TRBV12-5 and J is TRBJ1-3, with 12 bases identical to TRBD1. Trimming cost V 7 bases and J 6 bases; bases outside gene matches: 7. CDR1 is LGHNT and CDR2 is FRNRAP in the germline V gene. The CDR3 is 15 amino acids. CDR3 residues: CASALGQGAENTIYF. CDR3 nucleotides: TGTGCTAGTGCCTTGGGACAGGGGGCTGAAAACACCATATATTTT.

The V and J genes are TRBV5-1 and TRBJ2-2; possible D gene TRBD1, 5 bases. The germline CDR1 and CDR2 sequences are SGHRS and YFSETQ. V was pared by 3 bases and J by 1 base, with 7 bases between. The CDR3 has 14 amino acids. The CDR3 nucleotides are TGCGCCAGCAGCTGGGGCCGGAACACCGGGGAGCTGTTTTTT. Encoded protein: CASSWGRNTGELFF.

V gene TRBV5-6 combines with J gene TRBJ1-3; TRBD1 might be the D (5 bases). The CDR3 sequence is 14 residues long. Germline V gives CDR1 SGHDT, CDR2 YYEEEE. V shed 5 bases and J shed 2 bases, with 11 bases lying between them. For the CDR3, the DNA is TGTGCCAGCAGAAAAGGGGTAACTGGAAACACCATATATTTT. Its translation: CASRKGVTGNTIYF.

V gene TRBV4-3 combines with J gene TRBJ2-3, with 7 bases lining up with TRBD2. The CDR3 runs to 16 residues. The V and J ends lost 4 bases and 2 bases, in that order; junction bases with no gene match: 9. Germline lookup yields CDR1 LGHNA and CDR2 YSLEER. The CDR3 DNA follows: TGCGCCAGCAGCCGAACCGGGACTACCGCCACAGATACGCAGTATTTT. This sequence encodes CASSRTGTTATDTQYF.

V usage is TRBV18 and J usage is TRBJ1-3, with unresolved D. CDR3 length: 15 amino acids. The germline V gene has CDR1 KGHSH and CDR2 LQKENI. V was pared by 3 bases and J by 0 bases, with 9 bases between. The CDR3 nucleotides are TGTGCCAGCTCACCCAAGCTGAGCTCTGGAAACACCATATATTTT. It specifies CASSPKLSSGNTIYF.

The chain has TRBV19 and TRBJ2-3; tentatively, D is TRBD2 (6 bases). The ends were cut back, 8 bases at V and 1 base at J, with 19 bases in the middle. The length of the CDR3 is 16 residues. CDR1 LNHDA and CDR2 SQIVND come from the germline V gene (reference sequence). CDR3 DNA sequence: TGTGCCAGTTCCCCTGGACTGTCGGGAGGCACAGATACGCAGTATTTT. Its protein is CASSPGLSGGTDTQYF. The whole variable domain, remainder taken from reference TRBV19 and TRBJ2-3, is DGGITQSPKYLFRKEGQNVTLSCEQNLNHDAMYWYRQDPGQGLRLIYYSQIVNDFQKGDIAEGYSVSREKKESFPLTVTSAQKNPTAFYLCASSPGLSGGTDTQYFGPGTRLTVL.

The chain has TRBV19 and TRBJ1-4; D gene uncertain. The CDR3 length is 15 residues. Trimming took off 7 bases at V and 4 bases at J, with 16 bases between the two ends. In germline, CDR1 is LNHDA, CDR2 SQIVND (reference sequence). In nucleotides, the CDR3 is TGTGCCAGTACCAGAGGCGCTTCCCTTAATGAAAAACTGTTTTTT. Protein: CASTRGASLNEKLFF.

Turning to this clone: The sample has other DNA sequences that encode this CDR3 too. The chain employs TRBV30 and TRBJ2-7; 12 positions match TRBD2. CDR3 length: 17 residues. Germline loops: CDR1 GTSNPN, CDR2 SVGIG (reference sequence). Trimming took 2 bases from V and 2 from J; bases not matched to a gene: 10. The CDR3, as DNA: TGTGCCTGGAGTCCGGTCGGACTAGCGGGGATCCCCTACGAGCAGTACTTC. As protein: CAWSPVGLAGIPYEQYF. The whole variable domain, remainder taken from reference TRBV30 and TRBJ2-7, is SQTIHQWPATLVQPVGSPLSLECTVEGTSNPNLYWYRQAAGRGLQLLFYSVGIGQISSEVPQNLSASRPQDRQFILSSKKLLLSDSGFYLCAWSPVGLAGIPYEQYFGPGTRLTVT.